Listed here are 27 T cell receptor beta chains from one sample, sequenced in a study of T cells in Graves' hyperthyroidism and ophthalmopathy. Amplification of TCR beta CDR3 regions was performed using RNA transcripts as template. Carried out on the TCR CDR3, a first-round RT-PCR used the HTBI primer set. TCRdb passed the multiplex PCR reads through MiXCR, listing each CDR3 protein once. This table has approximately 260,000 distinct CDR3 sequences, roughly 15% appearing once. Sequences were obtained from blood. Source of these receptors: a woman aged 50 to 60 with Graves' hyperthyroidism that later progressed to Graves' ophthalmopathy.

The V call is TRBV10-2, the J call TRBJ2-7; 9 positions match TRBD2. Germline loops: CDR1 WSHSY, CDR2 SAAADI. V shed 9 bases and J 7 bases; nucleotides not matched to a gene: 10. This CDR3 has 13 residues. CDR3 region: CASEVAGVGEQYF. The CDR3 nucleotides are TGCGCCAGTGAGGTAGCGGGAGTAGGGGAGCAGTACTTC.

This clonotype was detected a few times. The chain uses TRBV7-3 and TRBJ2-2; possibly TRBD2 for D (5 bases). There are 14 residues in the CDR3. The germline gives CDR1 SGHTA, CDR2 FQGTGA. V shed 1 base and J shed 4 bases, with 7 bases lying between them. The CDR3 DNA reads as TGTGCCAGCAGCTTAATGCGGGTCACCGGGGAGCTGTTTTTT. It yields the protein CASSLMRVTGELFF.

In this sample, this clonotype turned up many times. V gene TRBV24-1 combines with J gene TRBJ2-1; TRBD1 might be the D (5 bases). The germline CDR1 and CDR2 sequences are KGHDR and SFDVKD. V gave up 3 bases and J gave up 0 bases, with 11 bases separating them. This CDR3 region has 16 residues. The CDR3 loop is CATSDEQAGSYNEQFF. The CDR3 region has the DNA TGTGCCACCAGTGATGAACAGGCTGGCTCCTACAATGAGCAGTTCTTC.

This clonotype was picked up many times. The V and J genes are TRBV3-1 and TRBJ2-7, with 10 bases aligning to TRBD1. The CDR3 runs to 15 residues. Germline CDR1 LGHDT, CDR2 YNNKEL (reference sequence). V shed 0 bases, J shed 7 bases, and the junction held 6 bases outside the gene matches. The CDR3 DNA sequence: TGTGCCAGCAGCCAAGATGCTGGGACAGGGGATGAGCAGTACTTC. Amino acid sequence: CASSQDAGTGDEQYF.

This clonotype was detected ten times or more. This sequence joins TRBV7-9 and TRBJ2-7; 8 bases line up with TRBD2. The CDR3 loop spans 14 amino acids. Trimming cost V 4 bases and J 2 bases; bases outside gene matches: 4. Germline assignment: CDR1 SEHNR and CDR2 FQNEAQ (reference sequence). In DNA form, the CDR3 reads TGTGCCAGCAGCTCCTCGGGGGGGGCCTACGAGCAGTACTTC. Translated: CASSSSGGAYEQYF.

This clonotype was counted many times. The chain has TRBV7-9 and TRBJ1-6, with D hard to call. Germline V gene lookup returns CDR1 SEHNR and CDR2 FQNEAQ (reference sequence). This CDR3 contains 13 residues. V lost 7 bases to trimming and J lost 13 bases, with 17 bases between them. The CDR3 DNA is TGTGCCAGCACCAAGGCTTCCGGTCACCCCCTCCACTTT. Protein: CASTKASGHPLHF.

The gene calls are TRBV3-1 and TRBJ2-7; D remains ambiguous. Germline V lookup: CDR1 LGHDT, CDR2 YNNKEL (reference sequence). V gave up 3 bases and J gave up 9 bases, with 9 bases separating them. This CDR3 spans 11 amino acids. This CDR3 reads CASSQGIMQYF. DNA of the CDR3: TGTGCCAGCAGCCAGGGGATTATGCAGTACTTC.

This clonotype was found many times. The CDR3 here is CATSDWQSTSGRTGELFF. DNA for the CDR3: TGTGCCACCAGTGATTGGCAGTCTACGAGCGGGAGAACCGGGGAGCTGTTTTTT. The genes are TRBV24-1 and TRBJ2-2; 8 bases fit TRBD2. The CDR3 spans 18 residues. The germline gives CDR1 KGHDR, CDR2 SFDVKD. V dropped 2 bases and J dropped 5; count of bases not matched to a gene: 12.

The chain couples TRBV9 to TRBJ1-1; no clear D. This CDR3 contains 13 residues. Germline assignment: CDR1 SGDLS and CDR2 YYNGEE. Trimming cost V 1 base and J 1 base, with 5 bases left between them. CDR3 sequence (DNA): TGTGCCAGCAGCGTAAGTGGGAACACTGAAGCTTTCTTT. It translates to CASSVSGNTEAFF.

This clonotype was observed a few times. This chain connects TRBV6-1 to TRBJ2-6; no definite D call. CDR3 length equals 15 residues. V shed 5 bases and J shed 2 bases, with 10 bases lying between them. Per the germline V gene, CDR1 is MNHNS and CDR2 is SASEGT. CDR3 DNA sequence: TGTGCCAGCAGTCCCGGGTCTGCTGGGGCCAACGTCCTGACTTTC. Protein: CASSPGSAGANVLTF.

This clonotype has ten or more counts. The chain has TRBV6-1 and TRBJ1-1, with D possibly matching TRBD1 (5 bases). V lost 8 bases to trimming and J lost 3 bases, with 13 bases between them. Germline CDR1 MNHNS, CDR2 SASEGT. This CDR3 has 13 residues. CDR3 protein: CASAQGLYTEAFF. The DNA of the CDR3 is TGTGCCAGCGCCCAGGGTCTTTACACTGAAGCTTTCTTT.

This rearrangement joins TRBV27 to TRBJ2-7; no clear D gene. V was clipped by 2 bases and J by 2 bases, with 10 bases between them. The CDR3 covers 14 residues. Germline lookup yields CDR1 MNHEY and CDR2 SMNVEV (reference sequence). CDR3 DNA: TGTGCCAGCAGTTTAAAGGGATTTCCCTACGAGCAGTACTTC. It yields the protein CASSLKGFPYEQYF.

The V call is TRBV5-1, the J call TRBJ2-3, with 10 nucleotides matching TRBD2. This CDR3 spans 15 amino acids. Germline CDR1 is SGHRS and CDR2 is YFSETQ. The V gene end was trimmed by 1 base and the J gene end by 4 bases; junction bases not matched to a gene: 3. CDR3 loop: CASSLKAGGSDTQYF. The CDR3 nucleotides are TGCGCCAGCAGCTTGAAAGCGGGGGGGTCAGATACGCAGTATTTT.

On this clonotype: This may come from a read error, since a much larger clone is one base off. CDR3 DNA: TGTGCCAGCTCAGGGCCCGATGCCTACGAGCAGTGCTTC. It encodes CASSGPDAYEQCF. V and J are TRBV18 and TRBJ2-7; D gene ambiguous. Germline V lookup: CDR1 KGHSH, CDR2 LQKENI. The CDR3 runs 13 residues.

The rearrangement uses TRBV9 and TRBJ1-2, with a possible D match to TRBD1 (6 bases). V was shortened by 3 bases and J by 5 bases, with 14 bases between the two germline ends. CDR1 and CDR2 (germline): SGDLS, YYNGEE. The CDR3 has 14 residues. In DNA form, the CDR3 reads TGTGCCAGCAGCGCCAGACAGGTCCCATATGGCTACACCTTC. Its translation: CASSARQVPYGYTF.

The chain links TRBV7-2 to TRBJ2-1, with 15 positions matching TRBD2. The junction had 8 bases not matched to a gene; V was cut back by 6 bases and J by 2 bases. Germline V CDR1 and CDR2: SGHTA, FQGNSA. This CDR3 comprises 18 residues. This chain's CDR3 is CASSSGTSGRFPYNEQFF. CDR3 DNA: TGTGCCAGCAGTTCCGGGACTAGCGGGAGGTTCCCCTACAATGAGCAGTTCTTC.

In its sample, this clonotype was seen many times. At one end the junction does not follow the germline gene, possibly because of a read error. The chain is built from TRBV7-7 and TRBJ1-1; D is unresolved. CDR1 and CDR2 from the germline V gene are SSHAT and FNYEAQ (reference sequence). This CDR3 has 13 residues. The chain's CDR3 is CASSRARGTEAFF. CDR3 nucleotides: TGTGCTAGCAGCCGAGCGCGGGGAACTGAAGCTTTCTTT.

The chain employs TRBV2 and TRBJ2-5; no firm D call. The CDR3 runs 14 residues. CDR1 is SNHLY, CDR2 FYNNEI, per germline. Trimming stripped 4 bases from V and 5 bases from J, with 14 bases between. CDR3 amino acids: CASSALYLRETQYF. CDR3 bases: TGTGCCAGCAGTGCCCTCTACTTGAGGGAGACCCAGTACTTC.

This clonotype has ten or more counts. V gene TRBV20-1 combines with J gene TRBJ1-4; a possible D gene is TRBD1 (5 bases). The CDR3 spans 15 residues. Germline CDR1 and CDR2: DFQATT and SNEGSKA (reference sequence). V lost 3 bases, J lost 12 bases, and 23 bases lay in between. The CDR3 DNA follows: TGCAGTGCTAGGGCCCTGGGGGTTGGTAATGAGGAACTGTTTTTT. Residues: CSARALGVGNEELFF.

This clonotype has a handful of counts. V usage is TRBV5-8 and J usage is TRBJ2-7; D tentatively reads TRBD1 or TRBD2 (5 bases each). V was pared by 5 bases and J by 6 bases, with 18 bases between. There are 14 residues in the CDR3. Germline-derived CDR1 and CDR2 are SGHTS and YDEGEE. The CDR3 DNA is TGTGCCAGCAGACCTCCCGGGACCCCTCTCGAGCAGTACTTC. Amino acid sequence: CASRPPGTPLEQYF.

This clonotype showed up many times. The rearrangement joins TRBV18 to TRBJ2-7, with D perhaps TRBD1 (5 bases). Per germline, CDR1 KGHSH and CDR2 LQKENI. Trimming shortened V by 1 base and J by 7 bases, and 14 bases separated the two germline ends. This CDR3 contains 14 residues. CDR3 nucleotides: TGTGCCAGCTCACCACTGGGCCAGGGTGGTGAGCAGTACTTC. Its translation is CASSPLGQGGEQYF.

This clonotype has just a few counts. The chain uses TRBV20-1 and TRBJ1-1, with 7 bases matching TRBD1. In germline, CDR1 is DFQATT, CDR2 SNEGSKA (reference sequence). V was pared by 7 bases and J by 0 bases, with 5 bases of the junction left unmatched. This CDR3 contains 13 residues. As DNA, the CDR3 is TGCAGTGGAAAGGGGGCTCTGAACACTGAAGCTTTCTTT. Translation gives CSGKGALNTEAFF.

The chain combines TRBV4-1 with TRBJ2-1; D unclear. The CDR3 contains 15 residues. The ends were cut back, 0 bases at V and 6 bases at J, with 12 bases in the middle. CDR1 and CDR2 from the germline V gene are MGHRA and YSYEKL. This CDR3 is CASSQDLASRNEQFF. CDR3 coding DNA: TGCGCCAGCAGCCAAGATCTGGCCAGCCGCAATGAGCAGTTCTTC.

This clonotype was detected a few times. CDR3 loop: CSARGRAGNEQFF. CDR3 DNA sequence: TGCAGTGCTAGAGGGAGGGCCGGCAATGAGCAGTTCTTC. The rearrangement uses TRBV20-1 and TRBJ2-1, with TRBD2 as a possible D gene (6 bases). The CDR3 loop spans 13 amino acids. V was cut by 1 base and J by 6 bases, with 10 bases left in between. Germline-derived CDR1 and CDR2 are DFQATT and SNEGSKA (reference sequence).

The V gene is TRBV19, the J gene TRBJ1-5, with 9 bases identical to TRBD1. This CDR3 is built from 16 residues. CDR1 and CDR2 (germline): LNHDA, SQIVND (reference sequence). J gave up 0 bases and V 5 bases, and 5 bases lay outside the gene matches. The CDR3 nucleotides read TGTGCCAGTAGTTCCGGGACAGGGTATAGCAATCAGCCCCAGCATTTT. Translating gives CASSSGTGYSNQPQHF.

This clonotype has at least ten counts. CDR3 sequence (DNA): TGTGCCAGCAGTTTCCCCGGGACCACCGGGGAGCTGTTTTTT. Translating gives CASSFPGTTGELFF. This chain links TRBV12-3 or TRBV12-4 with TRBJ2-2; D is tentatively TRBD1 or TRBD2 (5 bases each). This CDR3 is 14 amino acids long. The V and J ends lost 3 bases and 4 bases respectively, with 9 bases between them.

In its sample, this clonotype was seen many times. The genes are TRBV11-1 and TRBJ2-3, with D maybe TRBD1 (6 bases). The CDR3 has 16 residues. Trimming removed 4 bases at V and 1 base at J, with 15 bases between. Germline V gives CDR1 SGHAT, CDR2 FQDESV (reference sequence). CDR3: CASSSSDSRGTDTQYF. CDR3 nucleotides: TGTGCCAGCAGCTCCTCGGACAGTCGGGGCACAGATACGCAGTATTTT.